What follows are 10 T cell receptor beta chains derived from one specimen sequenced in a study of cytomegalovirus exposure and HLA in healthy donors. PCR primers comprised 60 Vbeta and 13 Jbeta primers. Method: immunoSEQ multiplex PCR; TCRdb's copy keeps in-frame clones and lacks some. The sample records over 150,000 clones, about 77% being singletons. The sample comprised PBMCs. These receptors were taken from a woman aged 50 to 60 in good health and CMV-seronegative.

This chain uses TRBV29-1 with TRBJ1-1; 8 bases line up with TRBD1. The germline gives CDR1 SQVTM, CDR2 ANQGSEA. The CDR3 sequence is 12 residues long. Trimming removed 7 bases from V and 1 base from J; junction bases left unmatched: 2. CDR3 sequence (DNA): TGCAGCGCCGACAGGGGGAACACTGAAGCTTTCTTT. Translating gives CSADRGNTEAFF.

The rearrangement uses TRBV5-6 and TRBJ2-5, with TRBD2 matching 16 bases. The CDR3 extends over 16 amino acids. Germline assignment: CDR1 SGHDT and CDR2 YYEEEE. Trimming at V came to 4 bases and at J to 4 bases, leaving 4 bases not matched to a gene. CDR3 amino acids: CASSGGTSGGGETQYF. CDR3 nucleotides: TGTGCCAGCAGCGGCGGGACTAGCGGGGGGGGAGAGACCCAGTACTTC.

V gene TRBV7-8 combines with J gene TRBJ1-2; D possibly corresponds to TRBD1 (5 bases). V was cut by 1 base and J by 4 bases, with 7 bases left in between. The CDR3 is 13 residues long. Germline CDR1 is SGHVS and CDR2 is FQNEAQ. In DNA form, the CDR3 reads TGTGCCAGCAGCTTAGAGGGGCTCTATGGCTACACCTTC. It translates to CASSLEGLYGYTF.

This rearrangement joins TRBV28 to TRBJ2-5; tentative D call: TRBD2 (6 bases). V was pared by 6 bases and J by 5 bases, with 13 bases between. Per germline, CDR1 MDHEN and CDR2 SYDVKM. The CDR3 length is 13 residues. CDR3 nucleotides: TGTGCCAGCAGCCTTCGGACTACGGAGACCCAGTACTTC. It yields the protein CASSLRTTETQYF.

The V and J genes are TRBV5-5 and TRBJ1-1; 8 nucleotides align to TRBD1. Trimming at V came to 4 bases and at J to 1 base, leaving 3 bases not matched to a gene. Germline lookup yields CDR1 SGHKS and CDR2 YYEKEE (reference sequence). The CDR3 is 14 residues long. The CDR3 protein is CASSRGTGNTEAFF. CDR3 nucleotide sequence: TGTGCCAGCAGCCGCGGGACAGGGAACACTGAAGCTTTCTTT.

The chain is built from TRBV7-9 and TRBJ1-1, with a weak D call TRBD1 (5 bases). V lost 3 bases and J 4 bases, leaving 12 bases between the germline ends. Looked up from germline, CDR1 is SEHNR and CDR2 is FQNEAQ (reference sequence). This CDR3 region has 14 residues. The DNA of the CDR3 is TGTGCCAGCAGCTTTCTTCCGGGGGTCACTGAAGCTTTCTTT. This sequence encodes CASSFLPGVTEAFF.

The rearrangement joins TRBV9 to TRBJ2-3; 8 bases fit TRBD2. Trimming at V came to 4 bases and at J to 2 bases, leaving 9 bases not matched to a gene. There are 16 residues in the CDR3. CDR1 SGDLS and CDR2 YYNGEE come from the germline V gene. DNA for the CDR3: TGTGCCAGCAGCTGGGCTAGCGGGTTAGACACAGATACGCAGTATTTT. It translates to CASSWASGLDTDTQYF.

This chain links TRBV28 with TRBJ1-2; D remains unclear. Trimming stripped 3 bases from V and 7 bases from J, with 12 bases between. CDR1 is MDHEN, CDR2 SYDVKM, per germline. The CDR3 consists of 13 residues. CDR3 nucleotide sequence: TGTGCCAGCAGTTTTTTTAACTATCCTGGCTACACCTTC. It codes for CASSFFNYPGYTF.

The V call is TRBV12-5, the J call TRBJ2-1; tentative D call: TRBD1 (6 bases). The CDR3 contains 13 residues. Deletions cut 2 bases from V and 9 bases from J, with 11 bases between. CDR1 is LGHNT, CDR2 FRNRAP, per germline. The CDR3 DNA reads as TGTGCTAGTGGTTTGTCTCTAGGGGGTGAGCAGTTCTTC. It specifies CASGLSLGGEQFF.

The CDR3 is CASSWGQGGTGELFF. The CDR3, as DNA: TGTGCCAGCAGCTGGGGACAGGGAGGCACCGGGGAGCTGTTTTTT. V gene TRBV7-2 combines with J gene TRBJ2-2; 9 bases align to TRBD1. Unmatched junction bases numbered 4, after V lost 4 bases and J lost 4 bases. Per the germline V gene, CDR1 is SGHTA and CDR2 is FQGNSA. The CDR3 sequence is 15 residues long.